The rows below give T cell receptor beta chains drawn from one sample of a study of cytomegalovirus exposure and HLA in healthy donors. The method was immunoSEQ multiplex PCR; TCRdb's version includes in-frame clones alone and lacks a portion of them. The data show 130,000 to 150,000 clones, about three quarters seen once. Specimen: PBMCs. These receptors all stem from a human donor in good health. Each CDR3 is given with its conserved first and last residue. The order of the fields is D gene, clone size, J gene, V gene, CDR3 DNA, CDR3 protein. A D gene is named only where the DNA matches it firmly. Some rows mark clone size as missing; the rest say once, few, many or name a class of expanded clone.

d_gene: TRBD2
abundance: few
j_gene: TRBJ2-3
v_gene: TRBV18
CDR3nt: TGTGCCAGCTCACCAATGGGGAGGGCCTTCCAAGATACGCAGTATTTT
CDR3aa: CASSPMGRAFQDTQYF

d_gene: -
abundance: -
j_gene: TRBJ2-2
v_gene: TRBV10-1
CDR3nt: TGCGCCAGCAGTGAGTCGCGGCGCGGCGGGGAGCTGTTTTTT
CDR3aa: CASSESRRGGELFF

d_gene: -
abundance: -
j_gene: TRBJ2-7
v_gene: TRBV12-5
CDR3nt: TGTGCTAGTGGTTTGGGAAAGGGGTGGTTGGACGAGCAGTACTTC
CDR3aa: CASGLGKGWLDEQYF

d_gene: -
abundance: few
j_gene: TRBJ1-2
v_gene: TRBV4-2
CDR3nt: TGTGCCAGCAGTGGGGGGGGAGGGGAGGAAGGCTACACCTTC
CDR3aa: CASSGGGGEEGYTF

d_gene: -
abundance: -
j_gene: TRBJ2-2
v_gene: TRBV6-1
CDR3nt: TGTGCCAGCAGTATAGCGTTGGGAGACACCGGGGAGCTGTTTTTT
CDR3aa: CASSIALGDTGELFF

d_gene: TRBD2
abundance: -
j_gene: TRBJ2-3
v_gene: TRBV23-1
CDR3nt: TGCGCCAGCAGGACGGGGGGGGCTGCGTATTTT
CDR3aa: CASRTGGAAYF

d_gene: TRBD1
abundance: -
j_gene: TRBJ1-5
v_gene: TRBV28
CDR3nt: TGTGCCAGCAGTCCCGGGACAGGGAGCAATCAGCCCCAGCATTTT
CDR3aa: CASSPGTGSNQPQHF

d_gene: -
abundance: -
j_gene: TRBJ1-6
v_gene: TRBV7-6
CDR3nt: TGTGCCAGCAGCTTAGCGAGGGTAGGGCAGCGAAGAAATTCACCCCTCCACTTT
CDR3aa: CASSLARVGQRRNSPLHF

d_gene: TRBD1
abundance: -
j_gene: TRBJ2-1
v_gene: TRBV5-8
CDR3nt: TGTGCCAGCAGCTGGAGGGACAGGACCTCCTACAATGAGCAGTTCTTC
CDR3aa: CASSWRDRTSYNEQFF

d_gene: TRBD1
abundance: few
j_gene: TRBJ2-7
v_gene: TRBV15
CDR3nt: TGTGCCACCAGTCCTAGGACAGGGCCCTACGAGCAGTACTTC
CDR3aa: CATSPRTGPYEQYF

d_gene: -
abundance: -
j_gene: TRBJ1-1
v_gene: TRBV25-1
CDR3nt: TGTGCCAGCAGTGAATATTCGTCGGGGAGGGCTTTCTTT
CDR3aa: CASSEYSSGRAFF

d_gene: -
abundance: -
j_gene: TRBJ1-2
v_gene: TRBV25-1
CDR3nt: TGTGCCAGCTCATGGGCTCGAGGGGGCTACACCTTC
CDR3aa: CASSWARGGYTF

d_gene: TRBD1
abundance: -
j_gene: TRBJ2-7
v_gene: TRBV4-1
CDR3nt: TGCGCCAGCAGCCAAAAAAGGGGCTTGTACCGGGACAGCATATCCTACGAGCAGTACTTC
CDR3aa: CASSQKRGLYRDSISYEQYF

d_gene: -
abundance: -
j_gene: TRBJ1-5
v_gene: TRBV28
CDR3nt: TGTGCCAGCAGTCCACGAGGGTACGGATATCAGCCCCAGCATTTT
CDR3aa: CASSPRGYGYQPQHF

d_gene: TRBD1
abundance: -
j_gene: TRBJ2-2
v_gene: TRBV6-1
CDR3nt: TGTGCCAGCAGTAGCGACAGGGGCACCGGGGAGCTGTTTTTT
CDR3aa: CASSSDRGTGELFF

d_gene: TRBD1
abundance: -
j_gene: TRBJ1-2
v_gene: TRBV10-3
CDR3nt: TGTGCCATCAGTGGGGACAACCCCGGGACAGGGGCCAACTATGGCTACACCTTC
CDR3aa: CAISGDNPGTGANYGYTF

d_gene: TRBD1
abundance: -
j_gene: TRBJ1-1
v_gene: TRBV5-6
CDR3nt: TGTGCCAGCAGCTTGGACTTGCAGGGGGCTTTGAACACTGAAGCTTTCTTT
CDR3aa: CASSLDLQGALNTEAFF

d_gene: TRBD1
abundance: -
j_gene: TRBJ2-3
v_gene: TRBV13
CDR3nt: TGTGCCAGCAGCAGGACAGGGGCACACACAGATACGCAGTATTTT
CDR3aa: CASSRTGAHTDTQYF

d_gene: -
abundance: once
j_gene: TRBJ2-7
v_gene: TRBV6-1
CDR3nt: TGTGCCAGCAGCGACATAGGTCCCTACGAGCAGTACTTC
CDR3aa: CASSDIGPYEQYF